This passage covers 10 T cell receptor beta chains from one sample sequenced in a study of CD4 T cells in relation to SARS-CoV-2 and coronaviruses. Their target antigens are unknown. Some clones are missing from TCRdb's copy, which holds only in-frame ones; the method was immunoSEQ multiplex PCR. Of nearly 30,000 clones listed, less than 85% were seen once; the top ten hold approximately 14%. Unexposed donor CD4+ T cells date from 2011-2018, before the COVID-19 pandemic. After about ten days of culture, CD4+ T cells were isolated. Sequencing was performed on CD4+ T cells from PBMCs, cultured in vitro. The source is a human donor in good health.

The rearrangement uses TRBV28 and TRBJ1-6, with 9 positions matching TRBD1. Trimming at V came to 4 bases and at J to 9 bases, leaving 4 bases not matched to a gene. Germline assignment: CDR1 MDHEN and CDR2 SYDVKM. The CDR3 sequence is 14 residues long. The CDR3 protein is CASSSQGAVSPLHF. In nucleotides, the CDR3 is TGTGCCAGCAGTTCACAGGGGGCTGTTTCACCCCTCCACTTT. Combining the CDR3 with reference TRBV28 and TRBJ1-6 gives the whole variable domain DVKVTQSSRYLVKRTGEKVFLECVQDMDHENMFWYRQDPGLGLRLIYFSYDVKMKEKGDIPEGYSVSREKKERFSLILESASTNQTSMYLCASSSQGAVSPLHFGNGTRLTVT.

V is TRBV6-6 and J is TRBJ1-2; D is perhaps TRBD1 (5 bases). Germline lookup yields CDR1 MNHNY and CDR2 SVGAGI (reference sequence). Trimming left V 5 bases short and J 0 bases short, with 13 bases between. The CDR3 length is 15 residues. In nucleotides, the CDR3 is TGTGCCAGCAGTAATAGGGACGTCGCTAACTATGGCTACACCTTC. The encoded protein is CASSNRDVANYGYTF.

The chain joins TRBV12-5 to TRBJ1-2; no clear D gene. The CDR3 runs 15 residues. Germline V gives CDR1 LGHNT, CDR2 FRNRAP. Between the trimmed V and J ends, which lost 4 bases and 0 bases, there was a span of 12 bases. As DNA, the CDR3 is TGTGCTAGTGGTTCTTCCGCGGGTCCTAACTATGGCTACACCTTC. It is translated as CASGSSAGPNYGYTF.

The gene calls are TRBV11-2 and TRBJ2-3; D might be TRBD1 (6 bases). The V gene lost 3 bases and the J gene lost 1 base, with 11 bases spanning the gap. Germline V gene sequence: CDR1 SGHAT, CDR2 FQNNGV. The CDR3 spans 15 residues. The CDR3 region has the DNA TGTGCCAGCAGCTTCGTGGGGGCAGGCACAGATACGCAGTATTTT. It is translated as CASSFVGAGTDTQYF.

Here the CDR3 reads CASSLFPDRGYEQYF. Here the CDR3 DNA reads TGTGCCAGCAGCTTATTTCCGGACAGGGGCTACGAGCAGTACTTC. The rearrangement joins TRBV7-9 to TRBJ2-7; 9 bases map to TRBD1. CDR1 SEHNR and CDR2 FQNEAQ come from the germline V gene (reference sequence). The CDR3 spans 15 residues. Trimming at V came to 2 bases and at J to 3 bases, leaving 5 bases not matched to a gene. Looking up the rest from reference TRBV7-9 and TRBJ2-7 gives the full variable domain: DTGVSQNPRHKITKRGQNVTFRCDPISEHNRLYWYRQTLGQGPEFLTYFQNEAQLEKSRLLSDRFSAERPKGSFSTLEIQRTEQGDSAMYLCASSLFPDRGYEQYFGPGTRLTVT.

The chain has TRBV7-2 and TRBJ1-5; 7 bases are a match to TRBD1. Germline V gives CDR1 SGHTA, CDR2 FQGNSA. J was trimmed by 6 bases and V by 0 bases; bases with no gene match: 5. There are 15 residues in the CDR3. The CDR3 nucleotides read TGTGCCAGCAGCTTAGCGACAGGGTGGGGTCAGCCCCAGCATTTT. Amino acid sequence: CASSLATGWGQPQHF.

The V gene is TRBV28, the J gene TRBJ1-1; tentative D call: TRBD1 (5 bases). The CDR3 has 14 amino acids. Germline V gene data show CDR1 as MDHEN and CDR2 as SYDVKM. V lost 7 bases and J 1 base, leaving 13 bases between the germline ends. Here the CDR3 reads CASKGPQWNTEAFF. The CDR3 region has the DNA TGTGCCAGCAAGGGACCTCAGTGGAACACTGAAGCTTTCTTT.

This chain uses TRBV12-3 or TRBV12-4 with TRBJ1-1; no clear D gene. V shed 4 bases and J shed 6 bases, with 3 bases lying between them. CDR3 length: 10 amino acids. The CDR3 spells CASSYAEAFF. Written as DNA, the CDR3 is TGTGCCAGCAGTTACGCTGAAGCTTTCTTT.

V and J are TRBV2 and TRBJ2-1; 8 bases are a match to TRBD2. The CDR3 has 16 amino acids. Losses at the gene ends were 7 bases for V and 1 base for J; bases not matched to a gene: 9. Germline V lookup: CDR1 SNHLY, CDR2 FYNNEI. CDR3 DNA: TGTGCCAGCACTCCCAGCGGGGGAGGATCCTACAATGAGCAGTTCTTC. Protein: CASTPSGGGSYNEQFF.

DNA of the CDR3: TGTGCCAGCAGTTTATGGGGTGGGGCCACTCTGACCGGGGAGCTGTTTTTT. Its protein product is CASSLWGGATLTGELFF. The chain links TRBV27 to TRBJ2-2; a possible D gene is TRBD1 (5 bases). V shed 1 base and J shed 5 bases, with 17 bases lying between them. Germline V gene sequence: CDR1 MNHEY, CDR2 SMNVEV (reference sequence). CDR3 length: 17 amino acids.